The sequence of this T cell receptor beta chain was determined in a study of long-term antiretroviral therapy in people with HIV. Run at survey level, the immunoSEQ assay was version v3.0. Using immunoSEQ multiplex PCR, the repertoire was profiled, and TCRdb retains in-frame clones only, with some absent. The sample has 25,000 to 35,000 clones; 85% to 90% are singletons. In this sample, this clone turned up once. Its antigen is unknown. Findings of the study overall: The clones with expansion before ART were dominant in the repertoire at all time points.

The specimen was unsorted PBMCs, collected 1.8 years after starting antiretroviral therapy. The sequence came from a woman aged 18-29 years with HIV.

CDR3 sequence reads: CSVGWAYEQYF. The CDR3 DNA sequence: TGCAGCGTTGGATGGGCCTACGAGCAGTACTTC. The rearrangement joins TRBV29-1 to TRBJ2-7; no definite D call. From germline, CDR1 is SQVTM and CDR2 ANQGSEA. This CDR3 comprises 11 residues. Trimming shortened V by 4 bases and J by 2 bases, and 6 bases separated the two germline ends.